This T cell receptor beta chain was documented in a study of T cells in Graves' hyperthyroidism and ophthalmopathy. Findings and limits, study-wide: Ophthalmopathy was identified by the model a median roughly 6.5 months ahead of onset.

Graves' hyperthyroidism was deemed stable absent ophthalmopathy progression within 18 months. Patients aged 18 to 65 had newly diagnosed hyperthyroidism lasting under 2 months. Uncontrolled infections, other autoimmune diseases, pregnancy or lactation led to exclusion of patients. TCR beta CDR3 regions were amplified from RNA. Primed by the HTBI set, a first-round RT-PCR was run on the TCR CDR3. From the multiplex PCR reads, TCRdb called clonotypes with MiXCR, one entry per CDR3 protein. The data contain about 340,000 distinct CDR3 sequences, 21% of them seen just once; the ten biggest clones take up over 45%. As to this clonotype: Antigen unknown.

Sequencing was carried out using blood. This receptor was obtained from a woman in her 50s with Graves' hyperthyroidism.

In nucleotides, the CDR3 is TGTGCCATCAGTGAAGGGGGGCAGGGCTCGGTCCCCCAGCATTTT. Translating it yields CAISEGGQGSVPQHF. The chain recombines TRBV10-3 with TRBJ1-5; D is perhaps TRBD1 (6 bases). Germline V CDR1 and CDR2: ENHRY, SYGVKD. V was trimmed by 3 bases and J by 10 bases, leaving 19 bases between them. The CDR3 length is 15 residues.